This T cell receptor beta chain was documented in a study of T cells in Graves' hyperthyroidism and ophthalmopathy. Study-level points and caveats: Within blood appeared most thyroid clonotypes that had expanded above 0.001.

This CDR3 is 17 amino acids long. V lost 2 bases to trimming and J lost 10 bases; unmatched junction nucleotides: 16. In germline, CDR1 is MDHEN, CDR2 SYDVKM. Under 3 months was the duration of disease in ophthalmopathy patients, who also had a Clinical Activity Score of at least 3 and a NOSPECS grade of at least 4. Criteria for exclusion of patients were uncontrolled infection, other autoimmune disease, pregnancy or lactation. Diagnosing involved the use of clinical symptoms, serum thyroxine and TRAb, thyroid ultrasound and orbital computed tomography. This clonotype occurred a few times. Its antigen is as yet unknown. Amplification targeted TCR beta CDR3 regions from RNA transcripts. The study used the HTBI primer set for a first-round RT-PCR of the TCR CDR3. One entry per CDR3 protein results from TCRdb running MiXCR on the multiplex PCR reads. The sample gives roughly 600,000 distinct CDR3 sequences, about 14% of which show up once; 9.5% to 15% is in the top ten.

This chain links TRBV28 with TRBJ2-1, with TRBD2 identical over 8 bases. The sequence was collected from a woman aged 45-60 years with Graves' ophthalmopathy. Sequencing was done on a sample of blood. The CDR3 protein is CASSLTSGIPIAGEQFF. The CDR3 DNA follows: TGTGCCAGCAGTTTAACTTCGGGGATTCCGATAGCGGGAGAGCAGTTCTTC. The full variable domain, in which reference TRBV28 and TRBJ2-1 provide the parts outside the CDR3, is DVKVTQSSRYLVKRTGEKVFLECVQDMDHENMFWYRQDPGLGLRLIYFSYDVKMKEKGDIPEGYSVSREKKERFSLILESASTNQTSMYLCASSLTSGIPIAGEQFFGPGTRLTVL.